Below, 5 T cell receptor beta chains from the same sample are listed, as sequenced in a study of T-cell memory formation after mild COVID-19. One entry per CDR3 protein, called by TCRdb with MiXCR from the 5' RACE reads. The table lists more than 80,000 distinct CDR3 sequences, more than 15% of them singletons. The sample consisted of PBMCs or a T cell subset sorted from them (not recorded which). Receptors originate from an adult woman who had mild COVID-19 (a few samples of this study predate the infection). Cell type and time point are not known.

This clonotype was detected only a few times. The chain recombines TRBV5-1 with TRBJ2-5; 14 bases fit TRBD2. Germline lookup yields CDR1 SGHRS and CDR2 YFSETQ. The CDR3 is 16 amino acids. The trim removed 4 bases at V and 2 bases at J, leaving 4 bases unmatched. As DNA, the CDR3 is TGCGCCAGCAGCGCCGGACTAGCGGGGGGACAAGAGACCCAGTACTTC. Protein product: CASSAGLAGGQETQYF.

This clonotype was seen a handful of times. J is TRBJ2-7 and V is TRBV11-2; D not resolved. V lost 3 bases, J lost 6 bases, and 9 bases lay in between. CDR3 length: 12 residues. Germline CDR1 reads SGHAT; CDR2 reads FQNNGV. DNA for the CDR3: TGTGCCAGCAGCTTTTCTGGCGGCGAGCAGTACTTC. Protein product: CASSFSGGEQYF.

This clonotype was counted between two and nine times. The J gene is TRBJ2-2, the V gene TRBV7-9; D gene uncertain. This CDR3 contains 15 residues. Per the germline V gene, CDR1 is SEHNR and CDR2 is FQNEAQ (reference sequence). The V end was cut by 5 bases, the J end by 1 base, with 11 bases between. DNA of the CDR3: TGTGCCAGCAGCGCACCGGAGAGGAACACCGGGGAGCTGTTTTTT. It is translated as CASSAPERNTGELFF.

The V and J genes are TRBV20-1 and TRBJ2-3; no clear D. This CDR3 comprises 12 residues. Germline V gene sequence: CDR1 DFQATT, CDR2 SNEGSKA (reference sequence). The ends were cut back, 1 base at V and 5 bases at J, with 7 bases in the middle. DNA of the CDR3: TGCAGTGCTAGAGGGGTGGGAGATACGCAGTATTTT. Translated, it gives CSARGVGDTQYF.

This clonotype was seen a few times. The rearrangement joins TRBV4-1 to TRBJ1-5; 7 bases align to TRBD1. This CDR3 comprises 15 residues. Looked up from germline, CDR1 is MGHRA and CDR2 is YSYEKL. The trim removed 4 bases at V and 7 bases at J, leaving 10 bases unmatched. CDR3 in DNA: TGCGCCAGCAGCCTCGGACCCAAGGGACAGCAGCCCCAGCATTTT. It translates to CASSLGPKGQQPQHF.